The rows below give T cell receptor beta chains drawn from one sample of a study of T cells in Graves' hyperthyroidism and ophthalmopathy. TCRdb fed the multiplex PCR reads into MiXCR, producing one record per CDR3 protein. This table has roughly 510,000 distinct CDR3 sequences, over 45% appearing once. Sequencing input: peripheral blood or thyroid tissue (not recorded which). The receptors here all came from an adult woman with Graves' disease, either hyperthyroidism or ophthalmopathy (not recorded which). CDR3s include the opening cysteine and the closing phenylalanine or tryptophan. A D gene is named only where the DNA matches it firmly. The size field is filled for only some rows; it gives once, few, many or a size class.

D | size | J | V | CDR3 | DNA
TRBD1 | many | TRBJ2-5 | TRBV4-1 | CASSPGQGTAQETQYF | TGCGCCAGCAGCCCCGGACAGGGGACTGCCCAAGAGACCCAGTACTTC
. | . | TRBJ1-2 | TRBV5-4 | CASSRSRDPNYGYTF | TGTGCCAGCAGCCGCTCGCGAGATCCGAACTATGGCTACACCTTC
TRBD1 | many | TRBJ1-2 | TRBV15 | CATSSPGTGWNGYTF | TGTGCCACCAGCAGCCCTGGGACAGGGTGGAATGGCTACACCTTC
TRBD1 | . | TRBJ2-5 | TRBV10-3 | CAISDQTGMMETQYF | TGTGCCATCAGTGACCAGACAGGGATGATGGAGACCCAGTACTTC
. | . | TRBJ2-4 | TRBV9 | CASSVEGGNIQYF | TGTGCCAGCAGCGTAGAAGGGGGAAACATTCAGTACTTC
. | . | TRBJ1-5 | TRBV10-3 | CAISDRTLDQPQHF | TGTGCCATCAGTGACAGAACCTTAGATCAGCCCCAGCATTTT
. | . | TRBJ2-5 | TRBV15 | CATSQLVSNQPQYF | TGTGCCACCAGCCAGTTAGTAAGCAATCAGCCCCAGTACTTC
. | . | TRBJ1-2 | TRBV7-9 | CASSSGPHLDYGYTF | TGTGCCAGCAGCTCAGGCCCACATTTGGACTATGGCTACACCTTC
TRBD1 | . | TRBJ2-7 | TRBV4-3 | CASSPRTGDEQYF | TGCGCCAGCAGCCCCCGGACAGGGGATGAGCAGTACTTC
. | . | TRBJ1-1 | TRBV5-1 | CASSRGGGNTEAFF | TGCGCCAGCAGCCGTGGAGGGGGGAACACTGAAGCTTTCTTT
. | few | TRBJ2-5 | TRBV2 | CASSEASLETQYF | TGTGCCAGCAGTGAAGCGAGCCTGGAGACCCAGTACTTC
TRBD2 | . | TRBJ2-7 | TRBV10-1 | CASSETSGKHLDEQYF | TGCGCCAGCAGTGAGACTAGCGGGAAACACTTAGATGAGCAGTACTTC
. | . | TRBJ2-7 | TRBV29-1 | CSVRPGHRDSYEQYF | TGCAGCGTTAGACCGGGACACAGAGACTCCTACGAGCAGTACTTC
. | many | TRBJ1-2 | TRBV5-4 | CASSLEWVSGYTF | TGTGCCAGCAGCTTGGAATGGGTGTCTGGCTACACCTTC
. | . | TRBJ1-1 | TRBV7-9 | CASTETGSAEAFF | TGTGCCAGCACCGAAACAGGGTCCGCTGAAGCTTTCTTT
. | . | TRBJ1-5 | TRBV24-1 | CATSESGRGSNQPQHF | TGTGCCACCAGTGAGTCAGGGCGCGGTAGCAATCAGCCCCAGCATTTT
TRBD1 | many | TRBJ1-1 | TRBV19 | CASIALGQGMNTEAFF | TGTGCCAGTATCGCGTTGGGACAGGGGATGAACACTGAAGCTTTCTTT
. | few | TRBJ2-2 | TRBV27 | CASSLGYDTGELFF | TGTGCCAGCAGTTTAGGGTACGACACCGGGGAGCTGTTTTTT
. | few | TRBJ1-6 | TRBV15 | CATSRGFGVAPLHF | TGTGCCACCAGCAGAGGCTTCGGGGTGGCACCCCTCCACTTT
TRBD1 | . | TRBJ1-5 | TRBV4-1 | CANSQEGGTGYEHF | TGCGCCAACAGCCAAGAGGGCGGGACAGGCTACGAGCATTTT
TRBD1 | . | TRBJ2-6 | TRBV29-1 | CSVGGPGQGTGANVLTF | TGCAGCGTTGGGGGACCGGGACAGGGGACTGGGGCCAACGTCCTGACTTTC
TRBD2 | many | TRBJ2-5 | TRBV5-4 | CASSSGAGGTETQYF | TGTGCCAGCAGCTCCGGTGCGGGAGGCACAGAGACCCAGTACTTC
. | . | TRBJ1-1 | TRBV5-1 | CASSVRAATEAFF | TGCGCCAGCAGCGTAAGGGCGGCCACTGAAGCTTTCTTT
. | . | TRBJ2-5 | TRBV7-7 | CASSPGASNQPQYF | TGTGCTAGCAGCCCGGGGGCAAGCAATCAGCCCCAGTACTTC
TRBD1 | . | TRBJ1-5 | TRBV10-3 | CAISESAGTGGFRETQHF | TGTGCCATCAGTGAGTCGGCGGGGACAGGGGGCTTCAGGGAGACCCAGCATTTT
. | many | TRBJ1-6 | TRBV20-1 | CSARRFVGSSPLHF | TGCAGTGCGAGGCGGTTCGTTGGATCTTCACCCCTCCACTTT
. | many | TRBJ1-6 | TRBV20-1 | CSASGRSSYNSPLHF | TGCAGTGCTAGTGGACGTAGCTCCTATAATTCACCCCTCCACTTT
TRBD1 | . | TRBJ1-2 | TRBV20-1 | CSARDRGRVYGYTF | TGCAGTGCTAGGGACAGGGGGCGCGTTTATGGCTACACCTTC
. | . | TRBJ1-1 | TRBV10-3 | CAISDPGATEAFF | TGTGCCATCAGTGACCCAGGGGCCACTGAAGCTTTCTTT
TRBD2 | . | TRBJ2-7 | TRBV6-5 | CASGDSGSSYEQYF | TGTGCCAGCGGTGATAGCGGGAGCTCCTACGAGCAGTACTTC
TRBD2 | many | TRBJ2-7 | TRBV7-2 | CASSVSSGSPYEQYF | TGTGCCAGCAGCGTCTCTAGCGGGAGCCCCTACGAGCAGTACTTC
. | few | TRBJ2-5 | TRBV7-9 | CASSLDWFQGYQETQYF | TGTGCCAGCAGCTTGGATTGGTTTCAGGGGTACCAAGAGACCCAGTACTTC
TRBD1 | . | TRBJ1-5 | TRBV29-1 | CTPTLTGQPQHF | TGCACCCCGACCTTGACAGGGCAGCCCCAGCATTTT